This T cell receptor (beta chain) stems from a study of control samples from healthy donors and cancer patients. Assay: immunoSEQ multiplex PCR; the TCRdb copy retains only in-frame clones and omits some. The profile covers 100,000 to 150,000 clones, with around nine tenths appearing a single time and 2% to 3% taken by the ten largest. V was cut by 1 base and J by 7 bases, with 10 bases left in between. The CDR3 runs to 13 residues. In germline, CDR1 is MNHNS, CDR2 SASEGT. The chain has TRBV6-1 and TRBJ1-2, with D perhaps TRBD1 (5 bases). The sequence was collected from a man aged 35 to 55 in good health. Input material: blood. The CDR3 nucleotides read TGTGCCAGCAGTGAAGAGGCAGGGATTGGCTACACCTTC. Its translation: CASSEEAGIGYTF.